Shown below are 7 T cell receptor beta chains from a single sample sequenced in a study of spatial heterogeneity in lung cancer. TCRdb itself ran the 5' RACE reads through MiXCR, one entry per CDR3 protein. The table lists about 85,000 distinct CDR3 sequences, approximately 18% of them singletons, with around 5.9% in the top ten. Sample time point: sample taken at primary tumor resection. Extraction of whole RNA from tumor, nontumor lung or frozen PBMC preceded unsorted sequencing. The sequenced sample was PBMCs, obtained at surgery. Every receptor here comes from a male donor with early-stage non-small cell lung cancer.

This clonotype has a count of ten or more. The chain employs TRBV9 and TRBJ2-7, with 10 bases aligning to TRBD2. This CDR3 is built from 18 residues. From germline, CDR1 is SGDLS and CDR2 YYNGEE. The V segment lost 4 bases and the J segment 6 bases; nucleotides outside the gene matches: 19. CDR3 coding DNA: TGTGCCAGCAGCCCCCTTAGGGCTAGCGGGGGCCCCGGCGCCGAGCAGTACTTC. It specifies CASSPLRASGGPGAEQYF.

Many counts were recorded for this clonotype. The V gene is TRBV6-2 or TRBV6-3, the J gene TRBJ2-1, with a possible D match to TRBD1 (6 bases). The CDR3 has 15 residues. CDR1 is MNHEY and CDR2 is SVGEGT in the germline V gene. Deletions cut 6 bases from V and 7 bases from J, with 19 bases between. The CDR3 loop reads CASSPKGGETNEQFF. CDR3 sequence (DNA): TGTGCCAGCAGCCCCAAAGGGGGTGAGACGAATGAGCAGTTCTTC.

This clonotype came up many times. The chain uses TRBV29-1 and TRBJ1-1; 8 nucleotides align to TRBD1. The CDR3 length is 11 residues. Germline-derived CDR1 and CDR2 are SQVTM and ANQGSEA. The V segment lost 8 bases and the J segment 4 bases; nucleotides outside the gene matches: 3. The CDR3 bases are TGCAGCAGCGGACAGGGCACTGAAGCTTTCTTT. Translated, it gives CSSGQGTEAFF.

The J gene is TRBJ2-4, the V gene TRBV7-9; the D call may be TRBD1 or TRBD2 (5 bases each). Between the trimmed V and J ends, which lost 5 bases and 1 base, there was a span of 15 bases. The CDR3 runs 16 residues. Germline-derived CDR1 and CDR2 are SEHNR and FQNEAQ (reference sequence). The CDR3 here is CASSILGVVAKNIQYF. Written as DNA, the CDR3 is TGTGCCAGCAGCATCCTGGGGGTCGTGGCCAAAAACATTCAGTACTTC.

The chain carries TRBV6-5 and TRBJ2-1, with 12 bases that match TRBD2. The CDR3 covers 16 residues. The V segment lost 4 bases and the J segment 6 bases; nucleotides outside the gene matches: 7. CDR1 MNHEY and CDR2 SVGAGI come from the germline V gene. CDR3 in amino acids: CASSSGLAGNFNEQFF. DNA of the CDR3: TGTGCCAGCAGTTCCGGACTAGCGGGGAACTTCAATGAGCAGTTCTTC.

The genes are TRBV27 and TRBJ1-3; D call uncertain. This CDR3 has 15 residues. Per the germline V gene, CDR1 is MNHEY and CDR2 is SMNVEV (reference sequence). V was trimmed by 4 bases and J by 2 bases, leaving 12 bases between them. In nucleotides, the CDR3 is TGTGCCAGCAGTTCTCCTGGAGGGCCTGGAAACACCATATATTTT. It specifies CASSSPGGPGNTIYF.

The chain carries TRBV29-1 and TRBJ1-1, with 8 bases that match TRBD1. The CDR3 consists of 14 residues. Germline V gene sequence: CDR1 SQVTM, CDR2 ANQGSEA. With V trimmed by 0 bases and J by 5 bases, 5 bases remained unmatched. CDR3 DNA sequence: TGCAGCGTTGAAGATATAACAGGGGGGACTGAAGCTTTCTTT. Translating gives CSVEDITGGTEAFF.